This passage covers 5 T cell receptor beta chains from one sample sequenced in a study of T cells in Graves' hyperthyroidism and ophthalmopathy. Amplification yielded TCR beta CDR3 regions, with RNA transcripts as the source. The TCR CDR3 was amplified in a first-round RT-PCR using the HTBI primer set. A single record per CDR3 protein comes from TCRdb applying MiXCR to the multiplex PCR reads. This table holds roughly 570,000 distinct CDR3 sequences, around 45% found once. The sequenced sample consisted of peripheral blood or thyroid tissue (not recorded which). These receptors all come from a woman aged 18-30 years with Graves' hyperthyroidism.

The chain combines TRBV2 with TRBJ2-3; 8 bases are a match to TRBD2. The J segment lost 0 bases and the V segment lost 1 base, leaving 3 bases of the junction unmatched. The CDR3 sequence is 16 residues long. From germline, CDR1 is SNHLY and CDR2 FYNNEI. This CDR3 reads CASSEGASGSTDTQYF. As DNA, the CDR3 is TGTGCCAGCAGTGAAGGGGCTAGCGGGAGCACAGATACGCAGTATTTT.

This clonotype showed up many times. The chain links TRBV5-1 to TRBJ1-1, with D possibly matching TRBD1 (6 bases). Trimming took off 0 bases at V and 0 bases at J, with 9 bases between the two ends. This CDR3 is built from 15 residues. In germline, CDR1 is SGHRS, CDR2 YFSETQ. The CDR3 DNA reads TGCGCCAGCAGCTTGGTCCAGGGGATGAACACTGAAGCTTTCTTT. Amino acids: CASSLVQGMNTEAFF.

A single count supports this clonotype. The chain links TRBV11-2 to TRBJ1-4, with a possible D match to TRBD1 (5 bases). The CDR3 consists of 15 residues. Looked up from germline, CDR1 is SGHAT and CDR2 is FQNNGV. Trimming shortened V by 0 bases and J by 4 bases, and 9 bases separated the two germline ends. DNA for the CDR3: TGTGCCAGCAGCTTAGATTGGGGCATTAATGAAAAACTGTTTTTT. Residues: CASSLDWGINEKLFF. Combining the CDR3 with reference TRBV11-2 and TRBJ1-4 gives the whole variable domain EAGVAQSPRYKIIEKRQSVAFWCNPISGHATLYWYQQILGQGPKLLIQFQNNGVVDDSQLPKDRFSAERLKGVDSTLKIQPAKLEDSAVYLCASSLDWGINEKLFFGSGTQLSVL.

This clonotype was seen just once. The chain uses TRBV29-1 and TRBJ1-4; TRBD1 is a possible D gene (6 bases). The V gene's germline CDR1 is SQVTM and CDR2 ANQGSEA. The CDR3 runs to 16 residues. V was shortened by 5 bases and J by 8 bases, with 24 bases between the two germline ends. CDR3 sequence: CSVNTGGSGDGEKLFF. The CDR3 coding sequence is TGCAGCGTTAACACGGGAGGGTCAGGGGATGGCGAAAAACTGTTTTTT. Using reference TRBV29-1 and TRBJ1-4 for the parts outside the CDR3, the full variable domain is SAVISQKPSRDICQRGTSLTIQCQVDSQVTMMFWYRQQPGQSLTLIATANQGSEATYESGFVIDKFPISRPNLTFSTLTVSNMSPEDSSIYLCSVNTGGSGDGEKLFFGSGTQLSVL.

At least ten counts were recorded for this clonotype. The chain combines TRBV12-3 or TRBV12-4 with TRBJ1-5; D remains unclear. Trimming left V 2 bases short and J 5 bases short, with 10 bases between. The CDR3 consists of 14 residues. Written as DNA, the CDR3 is TGTGCCAGCAGTTTATCGGACCTTTATCAGCCCCAGCATTTT. It is translated as CASSLSDLYQPQHF.